One sample yielded the 14 T cell receptor beta chains listed below, sequenced in a study of cytomegalovirus exposure and HLA in healthy donors. The PCR ran on 60 Vbeta and 13 Jbeta primers. TCRdb's table, derived via immunoSEQ multiplex PCR, lists solely in-frame clones and lacks some. Here the sample spans about 150,000 clones, approximately 80% being singletons. The source material was PBMCs. The origin of the receptors is a man aged 30 to 45 in good health and CMV-seropositive.

V gene TRBV28 combines with J gene TRBJ2-7; 7 bases are shared with TRBD2. In germline, CDR1 is MDHEN, CDR2 SYDVKM. Losses at the gene ends were 7 bases for V and 5 bases for J; bases not matched to a gene: 11. The CDR3 sequence is 14 residues long. In nucleotides, the CDR3 is TGTGCCAGCAAAATGGGGGGGGAAAGGGACGAGCAGTACTTC. This encodes CASKMGGERDEQYF.

The J gene is TRBJ2-1, the V gene TRBV19, with D uncertain. The CDR3 has 15 amino acids. Germline CDR1 reads LNHDA; CDR2 reads SQIVND (reference sequence). V lost 0 bases and J 4 bases, leaving 10 bases between the germline ends. CDR3 sequence reads: CASSIDLGVYNEQFF. The CDR3 region has the DNA TGTGCCAGTAGTATAGATCTTGGAGTTTACAATGAGCAGTTCTTC.

The chain uses TRBV2 and TRBJ1-4; D perhaps matches TRBD1 (6 bases). The V and J ends lost 10 bases and 6 bases respectively, with 18 bases between them. The CDR3 loop spans 14 amino acids. The V gene's germline CDR1 is SNHLY and CDR2 FYNNEI. The CDR3 sequence: CATTWTEFDEKLFF. In DNA, the CDR3 is TGTGCCACTACATGGACAGAATTTGATGAAAAACTGTTTTTT. The entire variable domain, with the rest obtained from reference TRBV2 and TRBJ1-4, is as follows: EPEVTQTPSHQVTQMGQEVILRCVPISNHLYFYWYRQILGQKVEFLVSFYNNEISEKSEIFDDQFSVERPDGSNFTLKIRSTKLEDSAMYFCATTWTEFDEKLFFGSGTQLSVL.

This clone has just a few counts. The rearrangement uses TRBV11-2 and TRBJ2-5; 12 bases agree with TRBD2. The J call could be wrong; TRBJ2-7 is a better fit for the DNA end. Germline loops: CDR1 SGHAT, CDR2 FQNNGV. The CDR3 contains 16 residues. The CDR3: CASSFARLAGVYEQYF. The DNA of the CDR3 is TGTGCCAGCAGCTTCGCCCGACTAGCGGGGGTGTACGAGCAGTACTTC.

The chain has TRBV5-1 and TRBJ2-5; TRBD2 matches 10 bases. With V trimmed by 1 base and J by 4 bases, 10 bases remained unmatched. The CDR3 covers 17 residues. Germline CDR1 SGHRS, CDR2 YFSETQ. CDR3 loop: CASSLILAGVYLETQYF. The CDR3 DNA sequence: TGCGCCAGCAGCTTGATTCTAGCGGGAGTATACTTAGAGACCCAGTACTTC.

The chain joins TRBV9 to TRBJ2-2; possibly TRBD2 for D (6 bases). The V and J ends lost 4 bases and 1 base respectively, with 14 bases between them. This CDR3 is 16 amino acids long. Per the germline V gene, CDR1 is SGDLS and CDR2 is YYNGEE. In DNA, the CDR3 is TGTGCCAGCAGCCCTCCCTTCGGGGGGAACACCGGGGAGCTGTTTTTT. This gives the protein CASSPPFGGNTGELFF.

The J gene is TRBJ2-3, the V gene TRBV5-1, with TRBD2 matching over 9 bases. Per the germline V gene, CDR1 is SGHRS and CDR2 is YFSETQ. With V trimmed by 1 base and J by 1 base, 1 base remained unmatched. The CDR3 is made up of 15 amino acids. This chain's CDR3 is CASSLIAGGTDTQYF. The CDR3 nucleotides are TGCGCCAGCAGCTTGATAGCGGGGGGCACAGATACGCAGTATTTT.

The gene calls are TRBV25-1 and TRBJ1-6; TRBD1 matches at 7 bases. The CDR3 is 17 residues long. Germline V lookup: CDR1 MGHDK, CDR2 SYGVNS. J lost 3 bases, V lost 2 bases, and 7 bases had no gene match. CDR3 in amino acids: CASSENTGANYNSPLHF. The CDR3 nucleotides read TGTGCCAGCAGTGAAAACACAGGGGCAAACTATAATTCACCCCTCCACTTT.

This clone came up a few times. This chain uses TRBV7-6 with TRBJ2-6; D not certain. The CDR3 runs 15 residues. V was clipped by 4 bases and J by 0 bases, with 7 bases between them. Per germline, CDR1 SGHVS and CDR2 FNYEAQ. CDR3 in amino acids: CASSSDSSGANVLTF. The CDR3 DNA reads as TGTGCCAGCAGCTCCGACTCCTCTGGGGCCAACGTCCTGACTTTC.

V gene TRBV5-1 combines with J gene TRBJ1-1; D unclear. The germline gives CDR1 SGHRS, CDR2 YFSETQ. This CDR3 has 14 amino acids. The V and J ends lost 2 bases and 4 bases respectively, with 12 bases between them. Here the CDR3 reads CASSFLTTPTEAFF. The CDR3 nucleotides read TGCGCCAGCAGCTTTTTGACTACTCCCACTGAAGCTTTCTTT.

J is TRBJ2-5 and V is TRBV9, with 12 bases lining up with TRBD2. CDR3 length: 20 residues. Losses at the gene ends were 0 bases for V and 5 bases for J; bases not matched to a gene: 17. Germline V gene sequence: CDR1 SGDLS, CDR2 YYNGEE. In DNA, the CDR3 is TGTGCCAGCAGCGTAGCGGGGGGAACCCTGACTAGCGGGAGATGGGAGACCCAGTACTTC. Protein product: CASSVAGGTLTSGRWETQYF.

This clone came up a few times. V gene TRBV20-1 combines with J gene TRBJ2-7; D uncertain. Germline CDR1 reads DFQATT; CDR2 reads SNEGSKA (reference sequence). Trimming removed 8 bases from V and 0 bases from J, with 8 bases in between. The CDR3 consists of 11 residues. The CDR3 DNA is TGCAGTATAAGGAGCTCCTACGAGCAGTACTTC. It codes for CSIRSSYEQYF.

The chain is built from TRBV4-1 and TRBJ2-3; no firm D call. V lost 3 bases, J lost 4 bases, and 8 bases lay in between. This CDR3 has 13 amino acids. CDR1 and CDR2 from the germline V gene are MGHRA and YSYEKL. The CDR3 coding sequence is TGCGCCAGCAGCCATGAGGTCCCAGATACGCAGTATTTT. This encodes CASSHEVPDTQYF.

This rearrangement joins TRBV11-2 to TRBJ2-1, with 8 positions matching TRBD2. Germline CDR1 reads SGHAT; CDR2 reads FQNNGV. J gave up 5 bases and V 3 bases, and 0 bases lay outside the gene matches. The CDR3 is 13 amino acids. CDR3 sequence (DNA): TGTGCCAGCAGCTTGGGACTAGACAATGAGCAGTTCTTC. This codes for CASSLGLDNEQFF. The full variable domain, its missing parts supplied by reference TRBV11-2 and TRBJ2-1, is EAGVAQSPRYKIIEKRQSVAFWCNPISGHATLYWYQQILGQGPKLLIQFQNNGVVDDSQLPKDRFSAERLKGVDSTLKIQPAKLEDSAVYLCASSLGLDNEQFFGPGTRLTVL.